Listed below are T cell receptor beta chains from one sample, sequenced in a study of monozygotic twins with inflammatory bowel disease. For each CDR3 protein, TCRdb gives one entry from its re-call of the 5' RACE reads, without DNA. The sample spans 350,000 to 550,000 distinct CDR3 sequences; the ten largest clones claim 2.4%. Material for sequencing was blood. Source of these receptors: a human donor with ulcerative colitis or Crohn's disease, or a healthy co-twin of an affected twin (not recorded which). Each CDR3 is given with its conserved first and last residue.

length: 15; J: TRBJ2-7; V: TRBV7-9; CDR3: CASSPGTGGRYEQYF
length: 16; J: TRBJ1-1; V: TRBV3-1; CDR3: CASSQESLLGNTEAFF
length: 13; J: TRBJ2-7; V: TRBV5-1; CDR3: CASSLVGTYEQYF
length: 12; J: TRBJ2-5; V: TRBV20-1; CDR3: CSAWGLVETQYF
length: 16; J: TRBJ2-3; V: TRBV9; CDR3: CASSVDDGTSTDTQYF
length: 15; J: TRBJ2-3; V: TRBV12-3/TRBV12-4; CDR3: CASSLGASGSNKQYF
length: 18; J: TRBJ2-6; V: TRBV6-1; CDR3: CASSLVGALNSGANVLTF
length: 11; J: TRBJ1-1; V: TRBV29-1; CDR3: CSVETGTEAFF
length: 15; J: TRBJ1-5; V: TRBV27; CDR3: CASSPRSLSNQPQHF
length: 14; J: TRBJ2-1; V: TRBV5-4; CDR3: CASSRREGGNEQFF
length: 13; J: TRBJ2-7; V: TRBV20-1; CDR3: CSADRDLSYGQYF
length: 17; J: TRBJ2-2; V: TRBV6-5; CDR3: CASSLTGRPSNTGELFF
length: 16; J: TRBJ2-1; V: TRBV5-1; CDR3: CASSPEKVPSYNEQFF
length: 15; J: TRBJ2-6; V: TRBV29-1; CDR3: CSVVQGSSGANVLTF
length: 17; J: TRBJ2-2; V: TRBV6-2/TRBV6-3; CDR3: CASSYASGGSGAGELFF
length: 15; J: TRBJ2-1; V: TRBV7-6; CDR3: CASSLGWSSGGEQFF
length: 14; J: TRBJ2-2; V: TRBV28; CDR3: CASSLRGGTGELFF
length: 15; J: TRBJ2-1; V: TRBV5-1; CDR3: CASSLGQVNGDEQFF
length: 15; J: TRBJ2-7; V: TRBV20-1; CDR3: CSAREWGLAGLEQYF
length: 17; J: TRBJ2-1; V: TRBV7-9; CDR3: CASAGGTGGVTYNEQFF
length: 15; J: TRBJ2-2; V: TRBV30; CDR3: CDWREGASYTGELFF
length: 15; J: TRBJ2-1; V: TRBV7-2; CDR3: CASSLTGSSYNKQFF
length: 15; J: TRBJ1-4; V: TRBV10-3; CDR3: CAISDTQGVHEKLFF
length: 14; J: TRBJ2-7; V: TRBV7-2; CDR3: CASSPEPRGYEQYF
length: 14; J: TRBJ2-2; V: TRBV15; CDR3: CATSRDRGSGELFF
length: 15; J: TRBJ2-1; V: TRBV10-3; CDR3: CAISPGQGIRNEQFF
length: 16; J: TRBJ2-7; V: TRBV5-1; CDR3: CASSSGWTSGGYEQYF
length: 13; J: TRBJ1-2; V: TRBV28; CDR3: CASSPPWGEGYTF
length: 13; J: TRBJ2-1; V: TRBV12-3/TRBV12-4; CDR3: CASSLRPPNEQFF
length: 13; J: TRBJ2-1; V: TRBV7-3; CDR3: CASSTSLGDEQFF
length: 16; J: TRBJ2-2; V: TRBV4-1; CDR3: CASSPGTSGNTGELFF
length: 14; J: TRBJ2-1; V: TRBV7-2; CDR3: CASIPNRGSYEQFF
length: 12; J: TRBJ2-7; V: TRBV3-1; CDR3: CASSQISYEQYF
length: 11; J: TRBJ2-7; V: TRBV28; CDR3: CASSETYEQYF
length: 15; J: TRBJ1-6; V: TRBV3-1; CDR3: CASSQDPGGNSPLHF
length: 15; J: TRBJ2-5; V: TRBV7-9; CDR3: CASSPSVALQETQYF
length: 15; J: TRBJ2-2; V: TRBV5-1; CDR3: CASNPHGGVTGELFF
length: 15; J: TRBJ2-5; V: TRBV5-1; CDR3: CASSQTGGLQETQYF
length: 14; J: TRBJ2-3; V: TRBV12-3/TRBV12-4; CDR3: CATRIAASTDTQYF
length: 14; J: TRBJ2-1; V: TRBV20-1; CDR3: CSAPVAGGLNEQFF
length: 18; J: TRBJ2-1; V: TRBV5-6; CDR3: CASSLAKDTSFSYNEQFF
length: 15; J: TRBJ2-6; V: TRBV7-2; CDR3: CASSLTNSGANVLTF
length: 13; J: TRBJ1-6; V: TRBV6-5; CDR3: CASRTGGGTPLHF
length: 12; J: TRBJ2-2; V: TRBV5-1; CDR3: CASSRNTGELFF
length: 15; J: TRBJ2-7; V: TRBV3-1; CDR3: CASSQDPSYFYEQYF
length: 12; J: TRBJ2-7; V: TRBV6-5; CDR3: CASKDSYSGQYF
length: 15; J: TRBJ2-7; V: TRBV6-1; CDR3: CASTRTSGRTGEQYF
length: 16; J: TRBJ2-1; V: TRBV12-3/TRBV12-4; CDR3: CASSPPAGRRPSEQFF
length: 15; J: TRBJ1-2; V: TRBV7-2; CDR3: CASSPTGTASYGYTF
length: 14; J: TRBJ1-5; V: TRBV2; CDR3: CASRGGQALVSQHF
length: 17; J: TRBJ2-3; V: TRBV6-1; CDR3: CASSEAVRRATTDTQYF
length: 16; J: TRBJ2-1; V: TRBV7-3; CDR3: CASSPTGLQSYNEQFF